The 24 T cell receptor beta chains below were found in one sample sequenced in a study of cytomegalovirus exposure and HLA in healthy donors. PCR involved 60 Vbeta and 13 Jbeta primers. Assay: immunoSEQ multiplex PCR; the TCRdb copy retains only in-frame clones and omits some. The table includes 150,000 to 200,000 clones, more than 65% detected once. The sample was PBMCs. Receptors were obtained from a middle-aged woman in good health and CMV-seropositive.

The CDR3 protein is CASSYGGAGSPLHF. The CDR3 DNA reads as TGTGCCAGCAGTTACGGAGGGGCTGGTTCACCCCTCCACTTT. V gene TRBV6-5 combines with J gene TRBJ1-6, with D possibly matching TRBD1 (5 bases). CDR3 length: 14 amino acids. Germline lookup yields CDR1 MNHEY and CDR2 SVGAGI. Trimming took 2 bases from V and 9 from J, leaving 11 bases between them.

This rearrangement joins TRBV19 to TRBJ1-2; possible D gene TRBD1, 5 bases. The CDR3 is 13 amino acids. V was shortened by 3 bases and J by 2 bases, with 7 bases between the two germline ends. Germline CDR1 reads LNHDA; CDR2 reads SQIVND (reference sequence). The CDR3 bases are TGTGCCAGTAGTATGAACAGGAACTATGGCTACACCTTC. Protein: CASSMNRNYGYTF.

V gene TRBV4-3 combines with J gene TRBJ2-1; no firm D call. Germline CDR1 LGHNA, CDR2 YSLEER. Trimming took off 4 bases at V and 8 bases at J, with 12 bases between the two ends. The CDR3 covers 13 residues. The CDR3 DNA sequence: TGCGCCAGCAGCCCGAGAGTGAGCGATGAGCAGTTCTTC. Translation: CASSPRVSDEQFF.

The gene calls are TRBV7-2 and TRBJ2-3; a weak D match, TRBD2 (5 bases). The CDR3 runs to 15 residues. Germline loops: CDR1 SGHTA, CDR2 FQGNSA. Trimming pared 2 bases from V and 3 bases from J, leaving 12 bases between. The CDR3 nucleotides are TGTGCCAGCAGCTTATTTGGGAGTGATACAGATACGCAGTATTTT. This sequence encodes CASSLFGSDTDTQYF.

The chain links TRBV10-3 to TRBJ2-1; 7 bases line up with TRBD2. Trimming at V came to 7 bases and at J to 6 bases, leaving 6 bases not matched to a gene. Germline lookup yields CDR1 ENHRY and CDR2 SYGVKD. The CDR3 consists of 13 residues. CDR3 bases: TGTGCCATCACAACTAGCGTTTCCAATGAGCAGTTCTTC. This gives the protein CAITTSVSNEQFF.

The chain carries TRBV7-9 and TRBJ2-3; 12 nucleotides line up with TRBD2. With 5 bases clipped from V and 8 bases from J, the junction kept 5 bases outside the gene matches. This CDR3 is built from 14 residues. Germline-derived CDR1 and CDR2 are SEHNR and FQNEAQ (reference sequence). CDR3 in DNA: TGTGCCAGCAGCCCTAGCGGGGGGGCCAGTACGCAGTATTTT. Translation gives CASSPSGGASTQYF.

The J gene is TRBJ1-4, the V gene TRBV7-3, with TRBD1 identical over 9 bases. J was trimmed by 8 bases and V by 5 bases; bases with no gene match: 9. Germline V gene sequence: CDR1 SGHTA, CDR2 FQGTGA. This CDR3 has 15 amino acids. The chain's CDR3 is CASSAVGTGYEKLFF. The CDR3 DNA follows: TGTGCCAGCAGCGCGGTCGGGACAGGGTACGAAAAACTGTTTTTT.

V is TRBV6-5 and J is TRBJ2-3; TRBD2 matches 10 bases. Germline V CDR1 and CDR2: MNHEY, SVGAGI. The V gene end was trimmed by 6 bases and the J gene end by 0 bases; junction bases not matched to a gene: 3. This CDR3 contains 15 residues. CDR3 residues: CASRTSGFSTDTQYF. In DNA, the CDR3 is TGTGCCAGCAGGACTAGCGGGTTTAGCACAGATACGCAGTATTTT.

Only a few counts were recorded for this clone. The V and J genes are TRBV7-9 and TRBJ1-4; 8 nucleotides line up with TRBD1. The CDR3 extends over 15 amino acids. Germline CDR1 reads SEHNR; CDR2 reads FQNEAQ (reference sequence). Trimming took 1 base from V and 4 from J; bases not matched to a gene: 2. The CDR3 sequence: CASSLDGQGNEKLFF. In DNA, the CDR3 is TGTGCCAGCAGCTTAGACGGACAGGGTAATGAAAAACTGTTTTTT. Using reference TRBV7-9 and TRBJ1-4 for the parts outside the CDR3, the full variable domain is DTGVSQNPRHKITKRGQNVTFRCDPISEHNRLYWYRQTLGQGPEFLTYFQNEAQLEKSRLLSDRFSAERPKGSFSTLEIQRTEQGDSAMYLCASSLDGQGNEKLFFGSGTQLSVL.

The chain couples TRBV28 to TRBJ1-1; D may be TRBD1 (6 bases). Trimming left V 4 bases short and J 2 bases short, with 11 bases between. From germline, CDR1 is MDHEN and CDR2 SYDVKM. CDR3 size: 14 residues. This CDR3 is CASSSPGHNTEAFF. Written as DNA, the CDR3 is TGTGCCAGCAGTTCCCCGGGACACAACACTGAAGCTTTCTTT.

In the case of this clone: One end of the junction fails to match germline, which may point to a read error. DNA for the CDR3: TGTGCCAGCAGCTTAGCCTCCGGTGACGACGGAGGCTATGGCTACCCCTTC. Amino acid sequence: CASSLASGDDGGYGYPF. The chain combines TRBV7-2 with TRBJ1-2; D not certain. This CDR3 contains 17 residues. Germline CDR1 and CDR2: SGHTA and FQGNSA.

The V and J genes are TRBV29-1 and TRBJ2-7; 9 bases agree with TRBD1. Trimming cost V 8 bases and J 5 bases; bases outside gene matches: 13. The germline V gene has CDR1 SQVTM and CDR2 ANQGSEA. The CDR3 contains 14 residues. The CDR3: CSTSPGTGSHEQYF. CDR3 DNA sequence: TGCAGCACCTCCCCCGGGACAGGGTCCCACGAGCAGTACTTC.

This sequence joins TRBV5-1 and TRBJ2-7; the match to TRBD1 covers 12 bases. CDR1 is SGHRS, CDR2 YFSETQ, per germline. The CDR3 has 15 amino acids. Trimming at V came to 3 bases and at J to 6 bases, leaving 7 bases not matched to a gene. CDR3 residues: CASSWGTGGSGEQYF. CDR3 DNA sequence: TGCGCCAGCAGCTGGGGGACAGGGGGCTCTGGCGAGCAGTACTTC.

This clone was seen a single time. The V call is TRBV27, the J call TRBJ1-1; 8 bases agree with TRBD1. The germline V gene encodes CDR1 MNHEY and CDR2 SMNVEV (reference sequence). This CDR3 spans 17 amino acids. J was trimmed by 5 bases and V by 7 bases; bases with no gene match: 18. This CDR3 reads CASIGQTRGQGGTEAFF. CDR3 DNA sequence: TGTGCCAGCATTGGTCAAACCAGAGGACAGGGCGGTACTGAAGCTTTCTTT.

The chain joins TRBV6-6 to TRBJ1-1, with no clear D. The CDR3 runs 15 residues. Between the trimmed V and J ends, which lost 10 bases and 1 base, there was a span of 19 bases. The germline V gene encodes CDR1 MNHNY and CDR2 SVGAGI (reference sequence). This CDR3 reads CATAPWGEPNTEAFF. As DNA, the CDR3 is TGTGCCACGGCCCCCTGGGGAGAGCCGAACACTGAAGCTTTCTTT.

Concerning this clone: Relative to the germline gene, one junction end is altered; a read error may explain this. The rearrangement joins TRBV6-5 to TRBJ1-5, with 7 positions matching TRBD1. The V gene's germline CDR1 is MNHEY and CDR2 SVGAGI. This CDR3 comprises 15 residues. CDR3 bases: TGTGCCAGCAGGGACAGGTTCTATAGCAATCAGCCCCAGAATTTT. It yields the protein CASRDRFYSNQPQNF.

This chain links TRBV4-3 with TRBJ2-1; 12 nucleotides match TRBD2. The CDR3 spans 15 residues. CDR1 LGHNA and CDR2 YSLEER come from the germline V gene. The ends lost 1 base at V and 8 bases at J; junction bases unmatched: 3. The CDR3 DNA follows: TGCGCCAGCAGCCAAGGACTAGCGGGGGACGATGAGCAGTTCTTC. It translates to CASSQGLAGDDEQFF.

The chain joins TRBV7-2 to TRBJ1-2; 7 bases are shared with TRBD1. The CDR3 loop spans 13 amino acids. V was pared by 3 bases and J by 6 bases, with 4 bases of the junction left unmatched. The germline gives CDR1 SGHTA, CDR2 FQGNSA. The CDR3 DNA sequence: TGTGCCAGCAGCTTTGACAGGGTCCATGGCTACACCTTC. Protein sequence: CASSFDRVHGYTF.

J is TRBJ2-3 and V is TRBV28; 9 bases are a match to TRBD1. The CDR3 sequence is 17 residues long. CDR1 and CDR2 (germline): MDHEN, SYDVKM. V lost 7 bases to trimming and J lost 3 bases; unmatched junction nucleotides: 14. CDR3 DNA sequence: TGTGCCAGCAAAGGTGGAGGACCGGGACAGGGTACAGATACGCAGTATTTT. Protein sequence: CASKGGGPGQGTDTQYF.

V and J are TRBV11-3 and TRBJ1-1; D remains ambiguous. Trimming took off 3 bases at V and 1 base at J, with 9 bases between the two ends. The CDR3 length is 14 residues. The germline V gene has CDR1 SGHNT and CDR2 YENEEA. DNA for the CDR3: TGTGCCAGCAGCTTTTCCGGGGAGAACACTGAAGCTTTCTTT. This sequence encodes CASSFSGENTEAFF.

This clone showed up just a few times. The chain combines TRBV2 with TRBJ1-6; TRBD1 matches 9 bases. V dropped 0 bases and J dropped 7; count of bases not matched to a gene: 7. Germline CDR1 reads SNHLY; CDR2 reads FYNNEI. The CDR3 totals 17 residues. CDR3 sequence: CASSEARTGAFNSPLHF. The CDR3, as DNA: TGTGCCAGCAGTGAAGCGAGGACAGGGGCCTTCAATTCACCCCTCCACTTT.

The V and J genes are TRBV5-1 and TRBJ2-3; TRBD2 might be the D (5 bases). CDR3 length equals 14 residues. The V gene's germline CDR1 is SGHRS and CDR2 YFSETQ. V gave up 2 bases and J gave up 4 bases, with 11 bases separating them. CDR3 sequence reads: CASSFGLAADTQYF. CDR3 bases: TGCGCCAGCAGCTTTGGCCTAGCAGCAGATACGCAGTATTTT.

This clone was seen only a few times. V gene TRBV18 combines with J gene TRBJ2-7, with D possibly matching TRBD1 (5 bases). The CDR3 totals 16 residues. Germline V gives CDR1 KGHSH, CDR2 LQKENI. V was shortened by 0 bases and J by 6 bases, with 18 bases between the two germline ends. The CDR3 region has the DNA TGTGCCAGCTCACCACCCTCGGGCAGGGAAACTCGCGAGCAGTACTTC. Residues: CASSPPSGRETREQYF.

The CDR3 sequence: CASSVGGNTDTQYF. The CDR3 DNA follows: TGTGCCAGCAGCGTAGGCGGGAACACAGATACGCAGTATTTT. V is TRBV9 and J is TRBJ2-3; D possibly corresponds to TRBD2 (6 bases). The germline gives CDR1 SGDLS, CDR2 YYNGEE. The CDR3 is 14 amino acids. With 0 bases removed from V and 2 bases from J, the gap between germline ends came to 7 bases.